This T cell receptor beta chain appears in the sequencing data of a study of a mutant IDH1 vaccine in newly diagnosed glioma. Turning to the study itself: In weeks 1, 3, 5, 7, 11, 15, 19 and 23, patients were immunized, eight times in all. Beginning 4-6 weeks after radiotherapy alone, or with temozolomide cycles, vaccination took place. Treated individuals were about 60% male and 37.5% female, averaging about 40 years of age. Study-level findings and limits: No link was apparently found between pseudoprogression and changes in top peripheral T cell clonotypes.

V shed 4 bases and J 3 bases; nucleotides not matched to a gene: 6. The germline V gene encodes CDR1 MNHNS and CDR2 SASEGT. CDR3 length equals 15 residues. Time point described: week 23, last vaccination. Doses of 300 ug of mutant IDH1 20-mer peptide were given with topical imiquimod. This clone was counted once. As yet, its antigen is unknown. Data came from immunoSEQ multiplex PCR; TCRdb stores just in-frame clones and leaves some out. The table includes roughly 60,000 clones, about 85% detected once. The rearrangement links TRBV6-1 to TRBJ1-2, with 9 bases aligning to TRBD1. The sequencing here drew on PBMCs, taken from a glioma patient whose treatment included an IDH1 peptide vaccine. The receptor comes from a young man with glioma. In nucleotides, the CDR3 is TGTGCCAGCAGTGCCGAGGGACAGGGTGACTATGGCTACACCTTC. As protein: CASSAEGQGDYGYTF.